This T cell receptor beta chain was profiled in a study of blood T cell repertoires in COVID-19. As for the study in general: Samples representing acute and convalescent COVID-19 were sourced from the United States, Italy and Spain. Sources were T cells, B-cell-depleted T cells, or PBMCs; the material itself was cDNA or gDNA.

Original handling: Amplified reference gene primers provided the basis for estimating nucleated cell counts. TCRdb keeps only in-frame clones here, not all; method: immunoSEQ multiplex PCR. V, J and clone size derive from that table, while D and trimming were established from the DNA sequence. The table lists about 250,000 clones, approximately 83% of them singletons. The V gene lost 5 bases and the J gene lost 4 bases, with 17 bases spanning the gap. CDR3 length: 15 residues. Germline lookup yields CDR1 MDHEN and CDR2 SYDVKM. This clonotype originated in a man older than 75 with acute or convalescent COVID-19. The chain links TRBV28 to TRBJ1-2; the D gene is possibly TRBD1 (5 bases). The material sequenced was peripheral blood. CDR3 sequence (DNA): TGTGCCAGCAGTGCCCCGCCGACAGTTAGCTATGGCTACACCTTC. Its protein is CASSAPPTVSYGYTF.